Listed below are T cell receptor beta chains from one sample, sequenced in a study of T cells in Graves' hyperthyroidism and ophthalmopathy. Each CDR3 protein is one row after TCRdb ran MiXCR on the multiplex PCR reads. This table has a few hundred thousand distinct CDR3 sequences, around 14% appearing once. Sequenced sample: blood. These receptors originate from a woman aged 25 to 39 with Graves' hyperthyroidism. Each CDR3 is given with its conserved first and last residue. D genes are given only for firm matches. The size field is filled for only some rows; it gives once, few, many or a size class.

j_call: TRBJ1-5
v_call: TRBV20-1
clone_size: .
d_call: TRBD1
cdr3_aa: CSAPDRVSNQPQHF
cdr3_nt: TGCAGTGCTCCGGACAGGGTTAGCAATCAGCCCCAGCATTTT

j_call: TRBJ1-5
v_call: TRBV2
clone_size: few
d_call: TRBD1
cdr3_aa: CASSPRQGRNQPQHF
cdr3_nt: TGTGCCAGCAGTCCCCGACAGGGTAGAAATCAGCCCCAGCATTTT

j_call: TRBJ2-7
v_call: TRBV30
clone_size: many
d_call: TRBD1
cdr3_aa: CAWRRQGAYKQYF
cdr3_nt: TGTGCCTGGAGACGACAGGGGGCCTACAAGCAGTACTTC

j_call: TRBJ2-5
v_call: TRBV7-3
clone_size: .
d_call: .
cdr3_aa: CASSPDDGPNQETQYF
cdr3_nt: TGTGCCAGCAGCCCAGATGACGGGCCCAACCAAGAGACCCAGTACTTC

j_call: TRBJ2-2
v_call: TRBV9
clone_size: few
d_call: TRBD1
cdr3_aa: CASSVAGTGVGELFF
cdr3_nt: TGTGCCAGCAGCGTAGCCGGGACAGGGGTCGGGGAGCTGTTTTTT

j_call: TRBJ2-5
v_call: TRBV6-1
clone_size: few
d_call: .
cdr3_aa: CASSSTPRGKVETQYF
cdr3_nt: TGTGCCAGCAGTAGCACTCCCCGGGGGAAAGTAGAGACCCAGTACTTC

j_call: TRBJ2-7
v_call: TRBV6-6
clone_size: many
d_call: TRBD1
cdr3_aa: CASSYVGTDYEQYF
cdr3_nt: TGTGCCAGCAGTTACGTAGGGACAGACTACGAGCAGTACTTC

j_call: TRBJ2-1
v_call: TRBV11-2
clone_size: .
d_call: TRBD1
cdr3_aa: CASSSMGLNRGLLDEQFF
cdr3_nt: TGTGCCAGCAGCTCTATGGGGCTTAACAGGGGGCTGTTAGATGAGCAGTTCTTC

j_call: TRBJ2-7
v_call: TRBV5-4
clone_size: .
d_call: .
cdr3_aa: CASRRDSVGDYEQYF
cdr3_nt: TGTGCCAGCAGACGGGATAGTGTGGGAGACTACGAGCAGTACTTC

j_call: TRBJ2-7
v_call: TRBV12-3/TRBV12-4
clone_size: .
d_call: TRBD2
cdr3_aa: CASSLTSAISYEQYF
cdr3_nt: TGTGCCAGCAGTTTAACTAGCGCTATCTCCTACGAGCAGTACTTC

j_call: TRBJ2-3
v_call: TRBV6-2/TRBV6-3
clone_size: few
d_call: .
cdr3_aa: CASSFRDTYTDTQYF
cdr3_nt: TGTGCCAGCAGTTTCCGGGACACCTACACAGATACGCAGTATTTT

j_call: TRBJ2-7
v_call: TRBV5-1
clone_size: .
d_call: TRBD1
cdr3_aa: CASSQRTGAYYEQYF
cdr3_nt: TGCGCCAGCAGTCAAAGGACAGGGGCTTACTACGAGCAGTACTTC

j_call: TRBJ2-1
v_call: TRBV7-9
clone_size: .
d_call: TRBD1
cdr3_aa: CASSLDPTGVSYNEQFF
cdr3_nt: TGTGCCAGCAGCTTAGACCCAACAGGGGTCTCCTACAATGAGCAGTTCTTC

j_call: TRBJ2-2
v_call: TRBV7-3
clone_size: few
d_call: .
cdr3_aa: CASSSLGQPGELFF
cdr3_nt: TGTGCCAGCAGCTCACTCGGACAGCCCGGGGAGCTGTTTTTT

j_call: TRBJ2-1
v_call: TRBV12-3/TRBV12-4
clone_size: few
d_call: TRBD2
cdr3_aa: CASSSGLARNNEQFF
cdr3_nt: TGTGCCAGCAGTTCCGGACTAGCGAGAAACAATGAGCAGTTCTTC

j_call: TRBJ2-6
v_call: TRBV7-2
clone_size: few
d_call: TRBD2
cdr3_aa: CASSHGGTGANVLTF
cdr3_nt: TGTGCCAGCAGCCACGGGGGGACTGGGGCCAACGTCCTGACTTTC

j_call: TRBJ1-4
v_call: TRBV19
clone_size: few
d_call: TRBD1
cdr3_aa: CASSPTGDYEKLFF
cdr3_nt: TGTGCCAGTAGTCCGACAGGGGACTACGAAAAACTGTTTTTT

j_call: TRBJ1-6
v_call: TRBV2
clone_size: .
d_call: .
cdr3_aa: CASKIDRQIDSPLHF
cdr3_nt: TGTGCCAGCAAGATCGATAGACAGATAGATTCACCCCTCCACTTT

j_call: TRBJ1-6
v_call: TRBV2
clone_size: many
d_call: .
cdr3_aa: CASRREDSYNSPLHF
cdr3_nt: TGTGCCAGCAGGAGGGAGGACTCCTATAATTCACCCCTCCACTTT

j_call: TRBJ2-1
v_call: TRBV20-1
clone_size: many
d_call: .
cdr3_aa: CSAHSPDEQFF
cdr3_nt: TGCAGTGCCCATAGCCCCGATGAGCAGTTCTTC

j_call: TRBJ2-3
v_call: TRBV11-2
clone_size: many
d_call: .
cdr3_aa: CASSFRANTQYF
cdr3_nt: TGTGCCAGCAGCTTCCGGGCTAATACGCAGTATTTT

j_call: TRBJ1-1
v_call: TRBV28
clone_size: .
d_call: .
cdr3_aa: CASSLSASRTEAFF
cdr3_nt: TGTGCCAGCAGTTTATCGGCTAGTAGGACTGAAGCTTTCTTT

j_call: TRBJ2-7
v_call: TRBV11-2
clone_size: many
d_call: .
cdr3_aa: CASSLWEQGKEQYF
cdr3_nt: TGTGCCAGCAGCTTATGGGAGCAGGGGAAGGAGCAGTACTTC

j_call: TRBJ2-3
v_call: TRBV4-1
clone_size: few
d_call: TRBD2
cdr3_aa: CASSQEPTSGRARDTQYF
cdr3_nt: TGCGCCAGCAGCCAAGAACCGACTAGCGGGAGGGCGAGAGATACGCAGTATTTT

j_call: TRBJ1-1
v_call: TRBV5-1
clone_size: many
d_call: TRBD1
cdr3_aa: CASSETGVGTEAFF
cdr3_nt: TGCGCCAGCAGCGAGACAGGGGTGGGCACTGAAGCTTTCTTT

j_call: TRBJ1-1
v_call: TRBV30
clone_size: many
d_call: .
cdr3_aa: CAWSFGVGTEAFF
cdr3_nt: TGTGCCTGGAGTTTCGGCGTTGGGACTGAAGCTTTCTTT

j_call: TRBJ2-7
v_call: TRBV3-1
clone_size: many
d_call: .
cdr3_aa: CASSLGLSLSYEQYF
cdr3_nt: TGTGCCAGCAGCCTCGGGCTATCCCTTTCCTACGAGCAGTACTTC

j_call: TRBJ1-1
v_call: TRBV24-1
clone_size: .
d_call: .
cdr3_aa: CATSDTRRATEAFF
cdr3_nt: TGTGCCACCAGTGACACCAGACGGGCCACTGAAGCTTTCTTT

j_call: TRBJ2-5
v_call: TRBV6-2/TRBV6-3
clone_size: many
d_call: .
cdr3_aa: CASSQGPIKETQYF
cdr3_nt: TGTGCCAGCAGTCAGGGACCGATAAAAGAGACCCAGTACTTC